A selection of T cell receptor beta chains follows, all from one sample in a study of T cells in Graves' hyperthyroidism and ophthalmopathy. TCRdb reanalysed the multiplex PCR reads using MiXCR and keeps one entry per CDR3 protein. The table includes 350,000 or so distinct CDR3 sequences, around 18% detected once. The sample was blood. The origin of the receptors is a woman in her thirties or forties with Graves' ophthalmopathy. The CDR3 runs from the conserved cysteine through the conserved F or W. The D gene is left open where the match is weak. Clone size is not always given. Where it is, it says once, few, many or a class for expanded clones.

TRBJ2-7,many,NA,TRBV10-2,TGTGCCAGCAGCCACTACGAGCAGTACTTC,CASSHYEQYF
TRBJ1-1,many,NA,TRBV20-1,TGCAGTGCTACCAGGGGTCTAGGGACTGAAGCTTTCTTT,CSATRGLGTEAFF
TRBJ2-6,many,TRBD1,TRBV6-2/TRBV6-3,TGTGCCAGCAGTTTGTTACGACAGGGAAGAGGGGCCAACGTCCTGACTTTC,CASSLLRQGRGANVLTF
TRBJ1-2,many,NA,TRBV30,TGTGCCTGGACCACCGGGGGCCCGGGCTACACCTTC,CAWTTGGPGYTF
TRBJ1-1,many,NA,TRBV3-1,TGTGCCAGCAGCCAAGGGCATCCAGGCACTGAAGCTTTCTTT,CASSQGHPGTEAFF
TRBJ1-1,NA,NA,TRBV15,TGTGCCACCAGCAGAGATGGGAATTCGAACACTGAAGCTTTCTTT,CATSRDGNSNTEAFF
TRBJ2-7,NA,NA,TRBV12-3/TRBV12-4,TGTGCCAGCAGTTTATACGGCCTCAACGAGCAGTACTTC,CASSLYGLNEQYF
TRBJ1-1,many,NA,TRBV5-6,TGTGCCAGCAGCTTGCGGGGGGCGAGGAGCACTGAAGCTTTCTTT,CASSLRGARSTEAFF
TRBJ2-7,many,NA,TRBV20-1,TGCAGTGCTAGAGGTCTCAGCTACGAGCAGTACTTC,CSARGLSYEQYF
TRBJ2-7,NA,NA,TRBV28,TGTGCCAGCACCAAAGTAGGGACAAATTCCTACGAGCAGTACTTC,CASTKVGTNSYEQYF
TRBJ2-5,many,TRBD1,TRBV11-2,TGTGCCAGCAGCACCTGGACAGGGGCGGGGGAGACCCAGTACTTC,CASSTWTGAGETQYF
TRBJ2-2,many,TRBD1,TRBV28,TGTGCCAGCAGTTGGGGACAGATGAACACCGGGGAGCTGTTTTTT,CASSWGQMNTGELFF
TRBJ1-3,many,NA,TRBV5-1,TGCGCCAGCAGTCCCGACAGCCCTAAACGAAACACCATATATTTT,CASSPDSPKRNTIYF
TRBJ1-5,many,TRBD1,TRBV7-8,TGTGCCAGCAGCTTAGTGGGACAGGGTAATCAGCCCCAGCATTTT,CASSLVGQGNQPQHF
TRBJ2-7,many,NA,TRBV27,TGTGCCAGCAGTTGGGTGCCAGGATCCTACGAGCAGTACTTC,CASSWVPGSYEQYF
TRBJ2-7,many,TRBD2,TRBV10-3,TGTGCCATCACCTCGGGACTAGCGGGAGGAGTCTACGAGCAGTACTTC,CAITSGLAGGVYEQYF
TRBJ1-5,many,NA,TRBV6-1,TGTGCCAGCAGTGAAGCGCAGGGACTAAGCAATCAGCCCCAGCATTTT,CASSEAQGLSNQPQHF
TRBJ1-1,once,NA,TRBV7-3,TGTGCCAGCAGCTCCATGGGGCCCAACACTGAAGCTTTCTTT,CASSSMGPNTEAFF
TRBJ1-1,NA,NA,TRBV7-2,TGTGCCAGCAGCTCCTACTTAAACGGATGGACTGAAGCTTTCTTT,CASSSYLNGWTEAFF
TRBJ2-5,NA,NA,TRBV9,TGTGCCAGCAGCGCCCAAGACACCCAGTACTTC,CASSAQDTQYF
TRBJ2-2,many,NA,TRBV28,TGTGCCAGCAGTTGGTCAGTGGGGTACACCGGGGAGCTGTTTTTT,CASSWSVGYTGELFF
TRBJ1-3,many,NA,TRBV2,TGTGCCAGCATTCCCCCGGGGACCTCTGGAAACACCATATATTTT,CASIPPGTSGNTIYF
TRBJ2-7,many,NA,TRBV12-3/TRBV12-4,TGTGCCAGCAGTTTAGCGGGACTTCCTTACGAGCAGTACTTC,CASSLAGLPYEQYF
TRBJ1-1,many,NA,TRBV19,TGTGCCAGTTCTCAGGCCAGAAACACTGAAGCTTTCTTT,CASSQARNTEAFF
TRBJ2-7,many,TRBD2,TRBV6-5,TGTGCCAGCAGTTCATCGGGACTAGGGAACTACGAGCAGTACTTC,CASSSSGLGNYEQYF
TRBJ2-7,many,TRBD1,TRBV28,TGTGCCAGCAGTTCTTATTCAGGGGGCAACGAGCAGTACTTC,CASSSYSGGNEQYF
TRBJ1-1,many,NA,TRBV6-5,TGTGCCAGCAGCAACAGGGTGAACACTGAAGCTTTCTTT,CASSNRVNTEAFF
TRBJ2-5,NA,TRBD2,TRBV12-3/TRBV12-4,TGTGCCAGCAGTTTCCTCCTGGCGGGGGGGGAAGAGACCCAGTACTTC,CASSFLLAGGEETQYF
TRBJ1-5,NA,NA,TRBV20-1,TGCAGTGGGGGGACTAGCAATCAGCCCCAGCATTTT,CSGGTSNQPQHF
TRBJ2-5,many,NA,TRBV13,TGTGCCAGCAGCCGAGACTACGGACGAGAGACCCAGTACTTC,CASSRDYGRETQYF
TRBJ2-5,NA,TRBD1,TRBV6-1,TGTGCCAGCAGTGGCCGGGACAGGGGGGAGACCCAGTACTTC,CASSGRDRGETQYF
TRBJ1-2,many,NA,TRBV7-8,TGTGCCAGCAGCTTCGGTACCGGGACTCTCTATGGCTACACCTTC,CASSFGTGTLYGYTF
TRBJ1-1,NA,TRBD1,TRBV12-3/TRBV12-4,TGTGCCAGCAGTTTGTTATACCTGGACAGGATCGTTTATTGCGGGAACACTGAAGCTTTCTTT,CASSLLYLDRIVYCGNTEAFF
TRBJ1-2,many,TRBD1,TRBV20-1,TGCAGTGCCAGGGGGGCCCCCGGCTACACCTTC,CSARGAPGYTF
TRBJ2-7,NA,TRBD2,TRBV27,TGTGCCAGCAGCTTGGAAGGGCAAGGACTAGCGGGCTCCTACGAGCAGTACTTC,CASSLEGQGLAGSYEQYF
TRBJ1-5,many,NA,TRBV27,TGTGCCAGCATGTCGATTCCAGGGTATGGCAATCAGCCCCAGCATTTT,CASMSIPGYGNQPQHF
TRBJ2-1,many,TRBD2,TRBV28,TGTGCCAGCAGTTTGGCGCTAGCGGGAGAGAATGAGCAGTTCTTC,CASSLALAGENEQFF
TRBJ2-5,NA,NA,TRBV7-2,TGTGCCAGCAGCTTATTTGCGGATGTAGAGACCCAGTACTTC,CASSLFADVETQYF
TRBJ1-2,many,TRBD1,TRBV30,TGTGCCTGGAGTGGAGCGGACAGGGGGACTGTCTATGGCTACACCTTC,CAWSGADRGTVYGYTF
TRBJ2-5,NA,TRBD1,TRBV6-1,TGTGCCAGCAGCCCCGTTGGGACAGGGGTCGAGACCCAGTACTTC,CASSPVGTGVETQYF
TRBJ2-4,many,NA,TRBV24-1,TGTGCCACCAGTGCAGGGGTCGAGGCCAAAAACATTCAGTACTTC,CATSAGVEAKNIQYF
TRBJ2-7,many,NA,TRBV7-6,TGTGCCAGCAGCGCCGGACCCTTCTACGAGCAGTACTTC,CASSAGPFYEQYF
TRBJ2-5,NA,NA,TRBV28,TGTGCCAGCAGTTCGGGGCCACCCCAAGAGACCCAGTACTTC,CASSSGPPQETQYF
TRBJ1-2,many,NA,TRBV6-5,TGTGCCAGCAGTTTACAGGGCTATGGCTACACCTTC,CASSLQGYGYTF
TRBJ1-1,many,NA,TRBV30,TGTGCCTGGAGTGTACGAGGGGGTGAAGCTTTCTTT,CAWSVRGGEAFF
TRBJ2-5,many,TRBD2,TRBV4-1,TGCGCCAGCAGCCAAGACCCTAGCGGAGGGGCTGAGACCCAGTACTTC,CASSQDPSGGAETQYF